This T cell receptor beta chain appears in the sequencing data of a study of blood T cells in healthy people across ages. Then a second PCR, running about 7 to 11 cycles, was carried out with a sample-barcoded 5' primer and a J-beta primer mix. The template-switch adaptor was a 5' adaptor with 12 random nucleotides. It tagged each cDNA molecule. MiXCR was run by TCRdb on the 5' RACE reads, yielding one entry per CDR3 protein. The table includes about 650,000 distinct CDR3 sequences, approximately 29% detected once. Remarks on this clonotype: This could be a read error, since a much larger clone is one nucleotide away.

Every donor provided roughly 10 milliliters of peripheral blood. CDR1 and CDR2 (germline): SGHDN, FVKESK. This CDR3 contains 13 residues. Trimming took 9 bases from V and 0 from J; bases not matched to a gene: 5. The specimen sequenced was blood. The chain employs TRBV14 and TRBJ2-7, with 7 nucleotides matching TRBD1. This receptor was taken from a woman of 80 years or more in good health. The chain's CDR3 is CARRGLTSYEQYF. For the CDR3, the DNA is TGTGCCAGGAGGGGGCTAACCTCCTACGAGCAGTACTTC.